This TCR beta chain was obtained from a study of cytomegalovirus exposure and HLA in healthy donors. As concerns this clone: No antigen is known for it.

V lost 4 bases and J lost 5; bases outside the gene matches: 7. The germline V gene has CDR1 SGHNT and CDR2 YYREEE (reference sequence). The CDR3 is 14 amino acids. The PCR contained 60 Vbeta and 13 Jbeta primers. Here immunoSEQ multiplex PCR was the method, and the copy in TCRdb shows in-frame clones only, minus some. This table has some 160,000 clones, 65% to 80% appearing once. Study findings and constraints: Indistinguishability led to the exclusion of some V segments, TRBV6-2 and TRBV6-3 included.

V is TRBV5-4 and J is TRBJ2-7; 9 positions agree with TRBD1. This sequence originates from a middle-aged woman in good health and CMV-seronegative. The sequenced sample consisted of PBMCs. CDR3 nucleotide sequence: TGTGCCAGCAGCCCCGGACAGGGGCGGAACGAGCAGTACTTC. This encodes CASSPGQGRNEQYF.